This TCR beta chain derives from a study of T cells in Graves' hyperthyroidism and ophthalmopathy. From RNA transcripts, TCR beta CDR3 regions were amplified. The HTBI primer set drove a first-round RT-PCR of the TCR CDR3. MiXCR, run by TCRdb on the multiplex PCR reads, gives a single entry per CDR3 protein. The sample consists of around 400,000 distinct CDR3 sequences, 15% to 18% of them appearing once. Study-level points and caveats: Blood held most thyroid clonotypes expanded above 0.001 frequency.

Those with hyperthyroidism were 18 to 65 years old, newly diagnosed, and ill for under 2 months. Exclusion followed for patients with uncontrolled infection, other autoimmune disease, pregnancy or lactation. PBMCs were collected from an approximately 10 ml volume of fresh peripheral blood. This clonotype was observed many times. Antigen unknown. Germline loops: CDR1 MNHEY, CDR2 SMNVEV (reference sequence). Trimming removed 2 bases at V and 0 bases at J, with 8 bases between. The CDR3 totals 15 residues. The rearrangement links TRBV27 to TRBJ1-5; D ambiguous. Source material: blood. This receptor was obtained from a woman aged 18-35 years with Graves' hyperthyroidism that later progressed to Graves' ophthalmopathy. Here the CDR3 DNA reads TGTGCCAGCAGTTTACGTGGGGATAGCAATCAGCCCCAGCATTTT. It translates to CASSLRGDSNQPQHF.